This T cell receptor beta chain is from a study of identical twins. Trimming shortened V by 7 bases and J by 1 base, and 11 bases separated the two germline ends. The CDR3 is 15 amino acids. Every sampled donor was Caucasian and healthy. Notes on this clonotype: Its antigen is still unknown.

Via MiXCR, TCRdb re-called the 5' RACE reads, giving one row per CDR3 protein. The profile shows hundreds of thousands of distinct CDR3 sequences, about 18% of them singletons. Broader study findings: While abundant cord blood beta clonotypes carried fewer insertions, memory repertoires showed no such pattern. Surplus twin overlap in beta out-of-frame sequences was less pronounced.

These data also formed part of another study, on T cells expressing NK-cell markers. That study reports: The leading position in the CD3+CD56-NKG2C+ fraction of four donors also went to these clonotypes.

The sequence was obtained from a woman younger than 30 in good health. The sequencing input was PBMCs. The chain combines TRBV12-3 or TRBV12-4 with TRBJ2-6; D might be TRBD1 (5 bases). The CDR3 nucleotides read TGTGCCAGCAACAAACAGGAATCTGGGGCCAACGTCCTGACTTTC. It encodes CASNKQESGANVLTF.